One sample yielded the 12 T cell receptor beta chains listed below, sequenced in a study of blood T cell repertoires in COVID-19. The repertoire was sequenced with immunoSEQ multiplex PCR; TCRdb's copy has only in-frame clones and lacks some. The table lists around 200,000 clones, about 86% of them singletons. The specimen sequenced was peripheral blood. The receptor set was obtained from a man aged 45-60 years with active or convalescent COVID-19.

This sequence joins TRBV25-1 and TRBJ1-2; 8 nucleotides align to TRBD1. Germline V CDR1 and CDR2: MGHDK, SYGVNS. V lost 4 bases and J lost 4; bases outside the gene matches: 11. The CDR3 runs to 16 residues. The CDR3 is CASSALAGTGLYGYTF. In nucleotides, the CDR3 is TGTGCCAGCAGTGCACTTGCCGGGACAGGTCTCTATGGCTACACCTTC.

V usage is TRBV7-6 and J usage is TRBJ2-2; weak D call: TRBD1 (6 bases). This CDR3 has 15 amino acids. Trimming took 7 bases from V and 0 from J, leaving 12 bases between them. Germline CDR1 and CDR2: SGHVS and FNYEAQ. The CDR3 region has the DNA TGTGCCAGCATCGACAGGACAACGAACACCGGGGAGCTGTTTTTT. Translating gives CASIDRTTNTGELFF.

The CDR3 region has the DNA TGTGCCAGCAGCCAAAGGGGAGAAGCTTTCTTT. Protein sequence: CASSQRGEAFF. The chain joins TRBV3-1 (or the pseudogene TRBV3-2) to TRBJ1-1; D might be TRBD1 (5 bases). The CDR3 covers 11 residues. The V gene's germline CDR1 is LGHDT and CDR2 YNNKEL (reference sequence). V lost 2 bases to trimming and J lost 8 bases, with 6 bases between them.

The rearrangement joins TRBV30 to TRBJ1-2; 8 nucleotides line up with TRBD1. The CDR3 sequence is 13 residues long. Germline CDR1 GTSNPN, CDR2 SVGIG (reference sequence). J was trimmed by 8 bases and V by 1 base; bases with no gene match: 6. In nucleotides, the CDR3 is TGTGCCTGGAGTGAGACAGGGGAGTCAGGCTACACCTTC. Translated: CAWSETGESGYTF. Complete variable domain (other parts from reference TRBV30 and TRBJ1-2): SQTIHQWPATLVQPVGSPLSLECTVEGTSNPNLYWYRQAAGRGLQLLFYSVGIGQISSEVPQNLSASRPQDRQFILSSKKLLLSDSGFYLCAWSETGESGYTFGSGTRLTVV.

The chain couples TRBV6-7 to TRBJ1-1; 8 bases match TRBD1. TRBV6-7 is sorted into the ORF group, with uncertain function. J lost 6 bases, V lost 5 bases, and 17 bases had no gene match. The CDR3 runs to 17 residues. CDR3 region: CASSRIRGRGPWAEAFF. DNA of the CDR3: TGTGCCAGCAGTAGAATCAGGGGGCGCGGGCCGTGGGCTGAAGCTTTCTTT.

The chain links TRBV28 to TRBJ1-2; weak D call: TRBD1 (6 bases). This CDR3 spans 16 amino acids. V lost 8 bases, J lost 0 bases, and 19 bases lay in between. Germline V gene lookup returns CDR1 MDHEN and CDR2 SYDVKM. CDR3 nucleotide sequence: TGTGCCAGCGGATCCCAGGGGCTGCAGGCTAACTATGGCTACACCTTC. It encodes CASGSQGLQANYGYTF.

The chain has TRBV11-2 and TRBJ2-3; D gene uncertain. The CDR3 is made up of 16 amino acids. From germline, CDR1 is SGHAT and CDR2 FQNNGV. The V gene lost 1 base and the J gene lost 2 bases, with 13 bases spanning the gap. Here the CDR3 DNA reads TGTGCCAGCAGCTTAGGATCAGGCACCAACACAGATACGCAGTATTTT. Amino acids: CASSLGSGTNTDTQYF.

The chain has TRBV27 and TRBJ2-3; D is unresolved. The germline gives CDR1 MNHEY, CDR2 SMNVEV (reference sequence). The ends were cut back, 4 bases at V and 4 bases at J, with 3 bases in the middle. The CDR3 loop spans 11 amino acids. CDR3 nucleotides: TGTGCCAGCAGTTCGGCAGATACGCAGTATTTT. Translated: CASSSADTQYF.

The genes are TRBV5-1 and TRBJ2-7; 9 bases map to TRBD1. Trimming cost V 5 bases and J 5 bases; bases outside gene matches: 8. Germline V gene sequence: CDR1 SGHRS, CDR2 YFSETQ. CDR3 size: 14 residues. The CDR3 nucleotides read TGCGCCAGCAGTAGGGGACAGGGTAGGGACGAGCAGTACTTC. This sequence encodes CASSRGQGRDEQYF.

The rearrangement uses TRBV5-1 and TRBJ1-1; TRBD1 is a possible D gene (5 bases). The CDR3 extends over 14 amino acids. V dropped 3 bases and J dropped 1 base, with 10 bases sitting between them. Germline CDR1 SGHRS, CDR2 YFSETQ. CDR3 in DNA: TGCGCCAGCAGCTCCCCACAGGAGAACACTGAAGCTTTCTTT. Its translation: CASSSPQENTEAFF.

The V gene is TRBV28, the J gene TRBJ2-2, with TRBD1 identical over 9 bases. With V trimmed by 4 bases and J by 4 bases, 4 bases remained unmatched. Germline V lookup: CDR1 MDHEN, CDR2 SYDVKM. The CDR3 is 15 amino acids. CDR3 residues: CASSSTGGVTGELFF. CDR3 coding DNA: TGTGCCAGCAGTTCGACAGGGGGAGTCACCGGGGAGCTGTTTTTT. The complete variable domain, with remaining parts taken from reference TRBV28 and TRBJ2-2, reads DVKVTQSSRYLVKRTGEKVFLECVQDMDHENMFWYRQDPGLGLRLIYFSYDVKMKEKGDIPEGYSVSREKKERFSLILESASTNQTSMYLCASSSTGGVTGELFFGEGSRLTVL.

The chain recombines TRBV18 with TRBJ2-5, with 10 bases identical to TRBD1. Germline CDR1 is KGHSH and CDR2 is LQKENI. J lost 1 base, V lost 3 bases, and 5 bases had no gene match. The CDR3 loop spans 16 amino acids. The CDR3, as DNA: TGTGCCAGCTCACCCACATGGACAGGGGGCCAAGAGACCCAGTACTTC. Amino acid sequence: CASSPTWTGGQETQYF.